Presented here are 29 T cell receptor beta chains from one specimen sequenced in a study of shared clonotypes between healthy human individuals. Naivety among CD8 cells was defined by CD45RO negativity and positive CCR7 selection, thereby excluding terminally differentiated effector memory CD45RA+ cells. Produced via immunoSEQ multiplex PCR; TCRdb's table is partial and in-frame only. Of about 680,000 clones in the sample, under 95% were seen once. The sample consisted of naive CD8+ T cells sorted from blood. These receptors all come from a man aged 30 to 45 in good health.

The chain employs TRBV7-9 and TRBJ2-1, with no clear D. This CDR3 comprises 13 residues. Germline CDR1 is SEHNR and CDR2 is FQNEAQ (reference sequence). V was pared by 4 bases and J by 7 bases, with 11 bases between. DNA for the CDR3: TGTGCCAGCAGCTCGACAAAGGTAAATGAGCAGTTCTTC. This gives the protein CASSSTKVNEQFF.

The chain joins TRBV11-2 to TRBJ2-4; 10 bases agree with TRBD2. The CDR3 runs 16 residues. Germline loops: CDR1 SGHAT, CDR2 FQNNGV. V lost 1 base, J lost 3 bases, and 3 bases stayed unmatched. CDR3 amino acids: CASSLGLAGVKNIQYF. CDR3 in DNA: TGTGCCAGCAGCTTAGGCCTAGCGGGAGTCAAAAACATTCAGTACTTC. The full variable domain, completed using reference TRBV11-2 and TRBJ2-4, is EAGVAQSPRYKIIEKRQSVAFWCNPISGHATLYWYQQILGQGPKLLIQFQNNGVVDDSQLPKDRFSAERLKGVDSTLKIQPAKLEDSAVYLCASSLGLAGVKNIQYFGAGTRLSVL.

The genes are TRBV2 and TRBJ2-5; D remains ambiguous. The germline CDR1 and CDR2 sequences are SNHLY and FYNNEI. V was cut by 7 bases and J by 10 bases, with 4 bases left in between. CDR3 length equals 8 residues. This chain's CDR3 is CASTLQYF. In nucleotides, the CDR3 is TGTGCCAGCACTCTCCAGTACTTC.

CDR3 in DNA: TGTGCCAGCAGCTTAGGCAGGGCCGATACGCAGTATTTT. Protein product: CASSLGRADTQYF. This sequence joins TRBV7-9 and TRBJ2-3, with TRBD1 as a possible D gene (5 bases). CDR3 length: 13 amino acids. Trimming took 1 base from V and 6 from J, leaving 8 bases between them. Per germline, CDR1 SEHNR and CDR2 FQNEAQ (reference sequence).

This clone was counted a single time. The chain uses TRBV5-8 and TRBJ1-5; the match to TRBD1 covers 8 bases. The germline gives CDR1 SGHTS, CDR2 YDEGEE. CDR3 length: 15 residues. V dropped 0 bases and J dropped 4; count of bases not matched to a gene: 3. CDR3 loop: CASSLVGTGNQPQHF. CDR3 DNA: TGTGCCAGCAGCTTGGTCGGGACAGGAAATCAGCCCCAGCATTTT.

The chain combines TRBV5-8 with TRBJ2-5; 8 nucleotides align to TRBD2. CDR1 and CDR2 (germline): SGHTS, YDEGEE. Losses at the gene ends were 0 bases for V and 0 bases for J; bases not matched to a gene: 4. The length of the CDR3 is 16 residues. The CDR3, as DNA: TGTGCCAGCAGCTTGGGACTAGCGAAGTACCAAGAGACCCAGTACTTC. As protein: CASSLGLAKYQETQYF.

This clone was counted once. This chain joins TRBV5-4 and TRBJ2-2, with D hard to call. Trimming left V 2 bases short and J 6 bases short, with 5 bases between. This CDR3 region has 12 residues. Germline CDR1 and CDR2: SGHNT and YYREEE (reference sequence). CDR3 loop: CASSFSPGELFF. CDR3 nucleotide sequence: TGTGCCAGCAGCTTCAGTCCCGGGGAGCTGTTTTTT.

The gene calls are TRBV5-4 and TRBJ2-1; D gene ambiguous. V gave up 4 bases and J gave up 5 bases, with 7 bases separating them. The CDR3 spans 12 residues. In germline, CDR1 is SGHNT, CDR2 YYREEE (reference sequence). CDR3 nucleotide sequence: TGTGCCAGCAGCCCCGGTAACAATGAGCAGTTCTTC. Amino acids: CASSPGNNEQFF.

The chain links TRBV6-4 to TRBJ2-7; D ambiguous. Germline V lookup: CDR1 MRHNA, CDR2 SNTAGT. The V end lost 3 bases, the J end lost 4 bases, and 10 bases lay between the germline ends. The CDR3 is 13 amino acids. CDR3 nucleotide sequence: TGTGCCAGCAGTGAAGGCATGGGGTACGAGCAGTACTTC. It encodes CASSEGMGYEQYF.

This sequence joins TRBV6-5 and TRBJ2-1; TRBD2 agrees at 7 bases. Unmatched junction bases numbered 8, after V lost 5 bases and J lost 4 bases. Germline CDR1 and CDR2: MNHEY and SVGAGI. The CDR3 length is 15 residues. This CDR3 is CASSTSGNLYNEQFF. The CDR3 DNA sequence: TGTGCCAGCAGTACAAGCGGGAACTTATACAATGAGCAGTTCTTC.

The gene calls are TRBV7-9 and TRBJ2-7, with a weak D call TRBD2 (6 bases). The CDR3 spans 16 residues. The V gene lost 5 bases and the J gene lost 0 bases, with 17 bases spanning the gap. Germline V lookup: CDR1 SEHNR, CDR2 FQNEAQ (reference sequence). The CDR3 nucleotides read TGTGCCAGCAGCCCCTGGCTAGCGCAAAACTCCTACGAGCAGTACTTC. As protein: CASSPWLAQNSYEQYF.

The rearrangement joins TRBV19 to TRBJ1-1; D call uncertain. The germline gives CDR1 LNHDA, CDR2 SQIVND (reference sequence). The CDR3 length is 12 residues. Trimming pared 2 bases from V and 7 bases from J, leaving 8 bases between. CDR3 amino acids: CASSIIGNEAFF. CDR3 DNA: TGTGCCAGTAGTATAATAGGGAATGAAGCTTTCTTT. Variable domain in full (rest from reference TRBV19 and TRBJ1-1): DGGITQSPKYLFRKEGQNVTLSCEQNLNHDAMYWYRQDPGQGLRLIYYSQIVNDFQKGDIAEGYSVSREKKESFPLTVTSAQKNPTAFYLCASSIIGNEAFFGQGTRLTVV.

The J gene is TRBJ2-1, the V gene TRBV7-9; D possibly corresponds to TRBD2 (6 bases). Germline V gene sequence: CDR1 SEHNR, CDR2 FQNEAQ (reference sequence). Between the trimmed V and J ends, which lost 2 bases and 3 bases, there was a span of 11 bases. The CDR3 is 15 amino acids. CDR3 coding DNA: TGTGCCAGCAGCTTAATGTCCGGGGGCTACAATGAGCAGTTCTTC. It specifies CASSLMSGGYNEQFF.

The CDR3 spells CASSAGHPGGQYF. CDR3 DNA sequence: TGTGCCAGCAGCGCGGGACACCCGGGGGGGCAGTACTTC. This chain uses TRBV7-9 with TRBJ2-7; D may be TRBD2 (7 bases). The CDR3 is 13 amino acids. Germline lookup yields CDR1 SEHNR and CDR2 FQNEAQ (reference sequence). Trimming stripped 5 bases from V and 9 bases from J, with 17 bases between.

The chain couples TRBV5-5 to TRBJ2-5; D gene ambiguous. The CDR3 is 13 amino acids. V lost 7 bases and J 1 base, leaving 11 bases between the germline ends. Germline CDR1 is SGHKS and CDR2 is YYEKEE (reference sequence). The CDR3 loop is CASCHRGQETQYF. The CDR3 DNA follows: TGTGCCAGCTGTCACCGAGGCCAAGAGACCCAGTACTTC. Using reference TRBV5-5 and TRBJ2-5 for the parts outside the CDR3, the full variable domain is DAGVTQSPTHLIKTRGQQVTLRCSPISGHKSVSWYQQVLGQGPQFIFQYYEKEERGRGNFPDRFSARQFPNYSSELNVNALLLGDSALYLCASCHRGQETQYFGPGTRLLVL.

The chain uses TRBV30 and TRBJ2-7; TRBD2 aligns across 8 bases. This CDR3 is 14 amino acids long. The germline V gene has CDR1 GTSNPN and CDR2 SVGIG (reference sequence). The J segment lost 2 bases and the V segment lost 7 bases, leaving 10 bases of the junction unmatched. The CDR3 loop reads CAYLTSGETYEQYF. The CDR3 bases are TGTGCCTACCTAACTAGCGGAGAAACCTACGAGCAGTACTTC. The variable domain in full, with the rest retrieved from reference TRBV30 and TRBJ2-7, is SQTIHQWPATLVQPVGSPLSLECTVEGTSNPNLYWYRQAAGRGLQLLFYSVGIGQISSEVPQNLSASRPQDRQFILSSKKLLLSDSGFYLCAYLTSGETYEQYFGPGTRLTVT.

V is TRBV29-1 and J is TRBJ2-1; D is uncertain. The V gene lost 3 bases and the J gene lost 6 bases, with 9 bases spanning the gap. This CDR3 region has 12 residues. Germline CDR1 reads SQVTM; CDR2 reads ANQGSEA. CDR3 coding DNA: TGCAGCGTTGAGGCTCGATTCAATGAGCAGTTCTTC. Its translation: CSVEARFNEQFF.

The rearrangement links TRBV25-1 to TRBJ2-4; D is uncertain. Trimming shortened V by 7 bases and J by 0 bases, and 19 bases separated the two germline ends. Germline assignment: CDR1 MGHDK and CDR2 SYGVNS. This CDR3 is built from 17 residues. CDR3 amino acids: CASTLDRSQPAKNIQYF. Here the CDR3 DNA reads TGTGCCAGCACGCTAGATCGATCCCAACCAGCCAAAAACATTCAGTACTTC.

The chain has TRBV5-4 and TRBJ2-7; D call uncertain. V was shortened by 0 bases and J by 2 bases, with 9 bases between the two germline ends. CDR3 size: 14 residues. The germline V gene encodes CDR1 SGHNT and CDR2 YYREEE (reference sequence). CDR3 in DNA: TGTGCCAGCAGCTTGGGAGCATCGACCTACGAGCAGTACTTC. Residues: CASSLGASTYEQYF.

V and J are TRBV4-3 and TRBJ2-7; possibly TRBD1 for D (5 bases). This CDR3 is built from 13 residues. CDR1 is LGHNA, CDR2 YSLEER, per germline. V dropped 4 bases and J dropped 3 bases, with 10 bases sitting between them. Written as DNA, the CDR3 is TGCGCCAGCAGCCCGTGGCAGGGCTACGAGCAGTACTTC. This translates into CASSPWQGYEQYF.

The rearrangement links TRBV13 to TRBJ2-2; 11 positions agree with TRBD2. CDR1 PRHDT and CDR2 FYEKMQ come from the germline V gene (reference sequence). The CDR3 extends over 17 amino acids. J was trimmed by 2 bases and V by 4 bases; bases with no gene match: 6. The CDR3 spells CASSSQGLAANTGELFF. The DNA of the CDR3 is TGTGCCAGCAGCTCACAGGGACTAGCGGCTAACACCGGGGAGCTGTTTTTT.

The V and J genes are TRBV7-9 and TRBJ2-3; TRBD1 matches 7 bases. Germline CDR1 and CDR2: SEHNR and FQNEAQ (reference sequence). V lost 6 bases, J lost 0 bases, and 15 bases stayed unmatched. The CDR3 runs to 18 residues. In DNA, the CDR3 is TGTGCCAGCAGGGAACCGGGACAGACCCTTTATAGCACAGATACGCAGTATTTT. Protein product: CASREPGQTLYSTDTQYF.

The chain combines TRBV11-2 with TRBJ2-3, with TRBD2 matching 8 bases. The germline gives CDR1 SGHAT, CDR2 FQNNGV. V trimming: 3 bases; J trimming: 4 bases; junction bases outside the gene matches: 18. This CDR3 is built from 19 residues. The CDR3 here is CASSFSGALAGLPADTQYF. The CDR3 nucleotides are TGTGCCAGCAGCTTTTCAGGGGCTCTAGCGGGTCTACCGGCAGATACGCAGTATTTT.

V gene TRBV27 combines with J gene TRBJ2-7, with D perhaps TRBD1 (5 bases). V was trimmed by 2 bases and J by 3 bases, leaving 11 bases between them. Germline V gene data show CDR1 as MNHEY and CDR2 as SMNVEV (reference sequence). The CDR3 is made up of 14 amino acids. This CDR3 is CASSLTARDYEQYF. In DNA, the CDR3 is TGTGCCAGCAGTTTAACCGCCAGGGACTACGAGCAGTACTTC.

The chain couples TRBV10-1 to TRBJ2-7, with D unresolved. Germline V CDR1 and CDR2: WNHNN, SYGVQD (reference sequence). This CDR3 spans 14 amino acids. The V and J ends lost 1 base and 2 bases respectively, with 9 bases between them. The CDR3 region is CASSEWRETYEQYF. As DNA, the CDR3 is TGCGCCAGCAGTGAGTGGAGAGAGACCTACGAGCAGTACTTC.

The chain carries TRBV29-1 and TRBJ2-1, with D unresolved. Looked up from germline, CDR1 is SQVTM and CDR2 is ANQGSEA. The length of the CDR3 is 14 residues. The V and J ends lost 6 bases and 5 bases respectively, with 17 bases between them. The DNA of the CDR3 is TGCAGCGTCCGACCCTCGTCCCCCCACAATGAGCAGTTCTTC. Translation: CSVRPSSPHNEQFF.

The rearrangement links TRBV4-3 to TRBJ1-2, with 12 bases matching TRBD1. The trim removed 4 bases at V and 3 bases at J, leaving 3 bases unmatched. This CDR3 has 15 residues. Germline assignment: CDR1 LGHNA and CDR2 YSLEER. The CDR3 DNA sequence: TGCGCCAGCAGCCCCGGGACAGGGGGCCACTATGGCTACACCTTC. It translates to CASSPGTGGHYGYTF.

J is TRBJ2-1 and V is TRBV18; 7 nucleotides match TRBD2. V lost 3 bases and J lost 6; bases outside the gene matches: 5. There are 14 residues in the CDR3. Germline CDR1 reads KGHSH; CDR2 reads LQKENI. DNA for the CDR3: TGTGCCAGCTCACCGCCTAGCGGCCCCAATGAGCAGTTCTTC. Its translation is CASSPPSGPNEQFF.

The CDR3 reads CASSSPARELGETQYF. The CDR3 DNA follows: TGTGCCAGCAGCTCCCCTGCCCGGGAGTTAGGAGAGACCCAGTACTTC. V usage is TRBV7-9 and J usage is TRBJ2-5, with D perhaps matching TRBD2 (6 bases). Trimming removed 4 bases at V and 4 bases at J, with 19 bases between. This CDR3 is 16 amino acids long. CDR1 and CDR2 from the germline V gene are SEHNR and FQNEAQ (reference sequence).